One sample yielded the 20 T cell receptor beta chains listed below, sequenced in a study of shared clonotypes between healthy human individuals. The data were produced by immunoSEQ multiplex PCR, yet TCRdb's version contains in-frame clones alone and is incomplete. There are around 2,000,000 clones in the sample; 95% occur only once, and around 0.13% lies in the top ten. The sequencing sample was made of naive CD4+ T cells sorted from blood. The subset was: CD45RA+ positively selected. Receptor source: a man between 18 and 29 years old in good health.

The CDR3 nucleotides are TGTGCCATCAACCAGGGACTAGCGGGAAACAATGAGCAGTTCTTC. Translating it yields CAINQGLAGNNEQFF. The V call is TRBV10-3, the J call TRBJ2-1; 13 nucleotides line up with TRBD2. This CDR3 comprises 15 residues. Germline loops: CDR1 ENHRY, CDR2 SYGVKD. With 7 bases clipped from V and 5 bases from J, the junction kept 5 bases outside the gene matches.

The J gene is TRBJ2-2, the V gene TRBV10-3; D is undetermined. V lost 8 bases and J lost 3, with 10 bases in between. Germline-derived CDR1 and CDR2 are ENHRY and SYGVKD. This CDR3 is built from 13 residues. CDR3 sequence: CAIAWSDTGELFF. CDR3 nucleotide sequence: TGTGCCATCGCCTGGTCGGACACCGGGGAGCTGTTTTTT.

This clone occurred many times. The V call is TRBV12-5, the J call TRBJ2-3; no clear D gene. Deletions cut 4 bases from V and 6 bases from J, with 2 bases between. The CDR3 has 10 amino acids. Per the germline V gene, CDR1 is LGHNT and CDR2 is FRNRAP. CDR3 DNA: TGTGCTAGTGGTTATGATACGCAGTATTTT. Protein: CASGYDTQYF.

This chain connects TRBV10-2 to TRBJ2-3, with TRBD2 matching 7 bases. Germline CDR1 WSHSY, CDR2 SAAADI. The CDR3 consists of 16 residues. V shed 3 bases and J 1 base; nucleotides not matched to a gene: 7. CDR3 DNA sequence: TGCGCCAGCAGTGATGACCGGCTAGCGGGCACAGATACGCAGTATTTT. Translated: CASSDDRLAGTDTQYF.

This clone showed up just a few times. At the DNA level, this CDR3 is encoded by other sequences in the same sample as well. The chain joins TRBV5-1 to TRBJ1-6, with D hard to call. The CDR3 runs to 13 residues. Trimming shortened V by 0 bases and J by 3 bases, and 1 base separated the two germline ends. Germline V CDR1 and CDR2: SGHRS, YFSETQ. The CDR3 here is CASSLDYNSPLHF. In nucleotides, the CDR3 is TGCGCCAGCAGCTTGGACTATAATTCACCCCTCCACTTT.

In this sample, this clone turned up once. The rearrangement links TRBV19 to TRBJ1-3; possible D gene TRBD1, 5 bases. CDR3 length: 12 residues. CDR1 and CDR2 (germline): LNHDA, SQIVND (reference sequence). V was trimmed by 6 bases and J by 4 bases, leaving 7 bases between them. The DNA of the CDR3 is TGTGCCAGTAGCGACAGCGGAAACACCATATATTTT. It specifies CASSDSGNTIYF. Drawing the rest from reference TRBV19 and TRBJ1-3, the complete variable domain is DGGITQSPKYLFRKEGQNVTLSCEQNLNHDAMYWYRQDPGQGLRLIYYSQIVNDFQKGDIAEGYSVSREKKESFPLTVTSAQKNPTAFYLCASSDSGNTIYFGEGSWLTVV.

The rearrangement joins TRBV19 to TRBJ2-7; D ambiguous. The CDR3 contains 12 residues. V lost 5 bases to trimming and J lost 3 bases, with 8 bases between them. Germline lookup yields CDR1 LNHDA and CDR2 SQIVND (reference sequence). The CDR3 loop reads CASSAPNYEQYF. Here the CDR3 DNA reads TGTGCCAGTAGTGCCCCAAACTACGAGCAGTACTTC. Combining the CDR3 with reference TRBV19 and TRBJ2-7 gives the whole variable domain DGGITQSPKYLFRKEGQNVTLSCEQNLNHDAMYWYRQDPGQGLRLIYYSQIVNDFQKGDIAEGYSVSREKKESFPLTVTSAQKNPTAFYLCASSAPNYEQYFGPGTRLTVT.

CDR3 nucleotides: TGTGCCAGCAGGCTCCCCTGGTCTACGCAGTATTTT. Translation gives CASRLPWSTQYF. The J gene is TRBJ2-3, the V gene TRBV28; no clear D. Germline CDR1 reads MDHEN; CDR2 reads SYDVKM. V was pared by 6 bases and J by 8 bases, with 12 bases between. The CDR3 runs to 12 residues.

In the case of this clone: Distinct nucleotide sequences in the sample also encode this CDR3. The chain links TRBV10-3 to TRBJ2-7; 8 bases line up with TRBD2. Germline values: CDR1 ENHRY, CDR2 SYGVKD. This CDR3 has 13 amino acids. The junction had 4 bases not matched to a gene; V was cut back by 6 bases and J by 3 bases. CDR3 in amino acids: CAIRLAGGYEQYF. In DNA, the CDR3 is TGTGCCATCAGATTGGCGGGGGGCTACGAGCAGTACTTC.

The gene calls are TRBV2 and TRBJ2-7; 8 positions agree with TRBD1. Per germline, CDR1 SNHLY and CDR2 FYNNEI. With 6 bases clipped from V and 6 bases from J, the junction kept 4 bases outside the gene matches. The CDR3 is 12 amino acids. The CDR3 here is CASRAQGGEQYF. CDR3 DNA: TGTGCCAGCAGAGCACAGGGGGGCGAGCAGTACTTC.

The CDR3 spells CSVGGGRVGTGELFF. The CDR3 DNA sequence: TGCAGCGTTGGAGGGGGCAGGGTGGGCACCGGGGAGCTGTTTTTT. The chain recombines TRBV29-1 with TRBJ2-2, with 7 bases that match TRBD1. CDR3 length: 15 residues. Germline CDR1 reads SQVTM; CDR2 reads ANQGSEA. Losses at the gene ends were 4 bases for V and 4 bases for J; bases not matched to a gene: 9.

V usage is TRBV28 and J usage is TRBJ1-2; D uncertain. The ends were cut back, 2 bases at V and 4 bases at J, with 8 bases in the middle. The germline V gene has CDR1 MDHEN and CDR2 SYDVKM. The length of the CDR3 is 13 residues. CDR3 sequence reads: CASSLSNGYGYTF. The CDR3 bases are TGTGCCAGCAGTTTAAGTAATGGCTATGGCTACACCTTC.

The chain joins TRBV11-2 to TRBJ2-2, with 7 bases that match TRBD2. Germline V lookup: CDR1 SGHAT, CDR2 FQNNGV. Trimming at V came to 5 bases and at J to 4 bases, leaving 4 bases not matched to a gene. The CDR3 length is 14 residues. In nucleotides, the CDR3 is TGTGCCAGCAGCGCTTGGGAGGGCACCGGGGAGCTGTTTTTT. Translated, it gives CASSAWEGTGELFF. The full variable domain, in which reference TRBV11-2 and TRBJ2-2 provide the parts outside the CDR3, is EAGVAQSPRYKIIEKRQSVAFWCNPISGHATLYWYQQILGQGPKLLIQFQNNGVVDDSQLPKDRFSAERLKGVDSTLKIQPAKLEDSAVYLCASSAWEGTGELFFGEGSRLTVL.

The DNA for the CDR3 is TGCGCCAGCAGGCGACTAGCGGGAGTATCGAACACCGGGGAGCTGTTTTTT. This gives the protein CASRRLAGVSNTGELFF. The chain employs TRBV5-1 and TRBJ2-2; 12 nucleotides align to TRBD2. Germline lookup yields CDR1 SGHRS and CDR2 YFSETQ. Losses at the gene ends were 5 bases for V and 0 bases for J; bases not matched to a gene: 5. There are 17 residues in the CDR3. The full variable domain, with the rest looked up from reference TRBV5-1 and TRBJ2-2, is KAGVTQTPRYLIKTRGQQVTLSCSPISGHRSVSWYQQTPGQGLQFLFEYFSETQRNKGNFPGRFSGRQFSNSRSEMNVSTLELGDSALYLCASRRLAGVSNTGELFFGEGSRLTVL.

The V call is TRBV28, the J call TRBJ2-7; D possibly corresponds to TRBD2 (5 bases). Germline CDR1 reads MDHEN; CDR2 reads SYDVKM. V lost 3 bases to trimming and J lost 0 bases, with 15 bases between them. This CDR3 region has 16 residues. This CDR3 is CASSLPGTESSYEQYF. CDR3 nucleotide sequence: TGTGCCAGCAGTTTGCCGGGAACCGAAAGCTCCTACGAGCAGTACTTC.

The rearrangement uses TRBV2 and TRBJ2-5; TRBD2 agrees at 11 bases. CDR3 length equals 15 residues. With V trimmed by 4 bases and J by 2 bases, 3 bases remained unmatched. The germline CDR1 and CDR2 sequences are SNHLY and FYNNEI. CDR3: CASSGRLAGQETQYF. Here the CDR3 DNA reads TGTGCCAGCAGTGGCCGACTAGCGGGGCAAGAGACCCAGTACTTC. Full variable domain (outside the CDR3, taken from reference TRBV2 and TRBJ2-5): EPEVTQTPSHQVTQMGQEVILRCVPISNHLYFYWYRQILGQKVEFLVSFYNNEISEKSEIFDDQFSVERPDGSNFTLKIRSTKLEDSAMYFCASSGRLAGQETQYFGPGTRLLVL.

This chain joins TRBV5-4 and TRBJ1-4; the match to TRBD1 covers 8 bases. J was trimmed by 1 base and V by 4 bases; bases with no gene match: 3. There are 15 residues in the CDR3. Germline V lookup: CDR1 SGHNT, CDR2 YYREEE (reference sequence). The CDR3 DNA follows: TGTGCCAGCAGCCCAACAGGGGGAACTAATGAAAAACTGTTTTTT. It is translated as CASSPTGGTNEKLFF.

V gene TRBV5-1 combines with J gene TRBJ1-1, with no clear D. V lost 3 bases, J lost 2 bases, and 11 bases lay in between. The V gene's germline CDR1 is SGHRS and CDR2 YFSETQ. This CDR3 has 14 amino acids. Here the CDR3 reads CASSYTSGNTEAFF. The CDR3 DNA reads TGCGCCAGCAGCTACACCTCAGGAAACACTGAAGCTTTCTTT.

The V gene is TRBV5-6, the J gene TRBJ1-2; TRBD1 might be the D (5 bases). This CDR3 region has 12 residues. Trimming cost V 4 bases and J 5 bases, with 9 bases left between them. Germline values: CDR1 SGHDT, CDR2 YYEEEE. DNA for the CDR3: TGTGCCAGCAGCGAGGGACCTTATGGCTACACCTTC. Translating it yields CASSEGPYGYTF.

This rearrangement joins TRBV5-5 to TRBJ2-4; 7 bases match TRBD1. Per the germline V gene, CDR1 is SGHKS and CDR2 is YYEKEE (reference sequence). Trimming took 0 bases from V and 12 from J; bases not matched to a gene: 0. The CDR3 totals 11 residues. The CDR3 nucleotides read TGTGCCAGCAGCTTGGACAGGGGTCAGTACTTC. Protein sequence: CASSLDRGQYF.